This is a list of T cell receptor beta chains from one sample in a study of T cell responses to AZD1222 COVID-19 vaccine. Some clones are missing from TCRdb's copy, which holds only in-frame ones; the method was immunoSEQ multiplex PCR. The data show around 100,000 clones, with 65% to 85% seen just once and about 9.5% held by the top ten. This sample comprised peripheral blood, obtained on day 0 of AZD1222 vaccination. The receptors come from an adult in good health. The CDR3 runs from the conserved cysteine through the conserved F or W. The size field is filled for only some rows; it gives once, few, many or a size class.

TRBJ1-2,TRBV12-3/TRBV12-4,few,CASSLEPRVGYTF
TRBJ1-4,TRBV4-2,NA,CASSQVFISRENEKLFF
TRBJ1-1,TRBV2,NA,CASSNPTQNTEAFF
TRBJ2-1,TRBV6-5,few,CASSYGGLSSYNEQFF
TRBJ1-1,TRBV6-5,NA,CASSSPGTGFTEAFF
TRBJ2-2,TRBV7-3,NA,CASSPPENREELFF
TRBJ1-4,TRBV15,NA,CASGRGIDEKLFF
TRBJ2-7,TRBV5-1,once,CASSFVGHEQYF
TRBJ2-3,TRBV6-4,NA,CASSDLAGGEDTQYF
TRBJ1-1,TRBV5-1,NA,CASSKVAGMNTEAFF
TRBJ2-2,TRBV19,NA,CASNPRFTGELFF
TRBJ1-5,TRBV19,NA,CASSIVASNQPQHF
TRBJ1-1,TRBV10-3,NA,CAIRGTASGTEAFF
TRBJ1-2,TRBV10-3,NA,CAISYPGTATYGYTF
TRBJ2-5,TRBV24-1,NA,CATGSGTSSETQYF
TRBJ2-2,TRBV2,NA,CASSDRRTGDTGELFF
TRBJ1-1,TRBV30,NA,CAWSKGRVVTEAFF
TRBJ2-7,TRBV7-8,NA,CASSLLSSGGEQYF
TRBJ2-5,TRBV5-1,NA,CASSSGLLGETQYF
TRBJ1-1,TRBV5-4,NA,CASSGGQGVTEAFF
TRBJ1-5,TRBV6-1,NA,CASSVPLPDSNQPQHF
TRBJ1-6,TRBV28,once,CASSLSRGDSPLHF
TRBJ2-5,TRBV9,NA,CASSVVEGDQYF
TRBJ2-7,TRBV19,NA,CASGTGGPYEQYF
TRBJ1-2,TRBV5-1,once,CASSPGQGAPYGYTF